These T cell receptor beta chains were read from a single sample in a study of cytomegalovirus exposure and HLA in healthy donors. Profiled with immunoSEQ multiplex PCR; TCRdb holds only in-frame clones, not every one. The table lists fewer than 250,000 clones, 76% of them singletons, with roughly 0.6% in the top ten. The sequenced material came from PBMCs. These receptors were obtained from a man in his late teens or twenties in good health and CMV-seronegative. CDR3s include the opening cysteine and the closing phenylalanine or tryptophan. D genes are given only for firm matches. The size of a clone is reported for some rows only, either as once, few or many, or as a class for expanded clones.

NA	NA	TRBV6-1	TRBJ1-3	CASTRAGDSGNTIYF	TGTGCCAGCACCCGAGCAGGGGACTCTGGAAACACCATATATTTT
NA	TRBD1	TRBV10-3	TRBJ1-2	CAINRGSDGYTF	TGTGCCATCAACAGGGGAAGTGATGGCTACACCTTC
NA	TRBD2	TRBV2	TRBJ2-2	CASRESHRTSDTGELFF	TGTGCCAGCAGAGAATCACACCGGACTAGCGACACCGGGGAGCTGTTTTTT
NA	TRBD1	TRBV30	TRBJ2-3	CAWDRGDATQYF	TGTGCCTGGGACAGGGGCGACGCGACGCAGTATTTT
NA	NA	TRBV7-9	TRBJ1-2	CASSFILGGTRGYTF	TGTGCCAGCAGCTTTATATTGGGAGGTACGAGAGGCTACACCTTC
NA	NA	TRBV28	TRBJ1-1	CASSLSTEAFF	TGTGCCAGCAGTTTATCTACTGAAGCTTTCTTT
NA	NA	TRBV9	TRBJ1-3	CASSVGASGGNTIYF	TGTGCCAGCAGCGTTGGGGCGTCGGGCGGAAACACCATATATTTT
NA	NA	TRBV5-4	TRBJ2-3	CASSLGSTRAVHTQYF	TGTGCCAGCAGCTTGGGGTCGACTAGGGCAGTCCATACGCAGTATTTT
NA	NA	TRBV11-2	TRBJ2-2	CASSPIYGNRNTGELFF	TGTGCCAGCAGCCCCATCTACGGGAACAGGAACACCGGGGAGCTGTTTTTT
NA	TRBD1	TRBV7-6	TRBJ2-7	CASSLRGGPTYEQYF	TGTGCCAGCAGCTTGAGAGGGGGCCCTACCTACGAGCAGTACTTC
NA	NA	TRBV30	TRBJ2-1	CAWSVRGRVNYNEQFF	TGTGCCTGGAGTGTACGAGGCAGGGTGAATTACAATGAGCAGTTCTTC
NA	NA	TRBV5-1	TRBJ1-1	CASSFIDGGANTEAFF	TGCGCCAGCAGCTTTATAGATGGAGGAGCCAACACTGAAGCTTTCTTT
NA	NA	TRBV19	TRBJ1-2	CASSIYGKGYTF	TGTGCCAGTAGTATATACGGGAAAGGCTACACCTTC
once	NA	TRBV5-4	TRBJ1-1	CASTLGSGYGTEAFF	TGTGCCAGCACCCTTGGTTCGGGGTACGGCACTGAAGCTTTCTTT
NA	NA	TRBV6-5	TRBJ1-2	CASSYGRDFGYTF	TGTGCCAGCAGTTACGGGAGGGATTTTGGCTACACCTTC
NA	NA	TRBV9	TRBJ2-7	CASSVDVASYEQYF	TGTGCCAGCAGCGTAGATGTAGCTTCCTACGAGCAGTACTTC
NA	TRBD2	TRBV6-5	TRBJ2-1	CASRVSGGPYNGQFF	TGTGCCAGCAGGGTATCGGGAGGGCCCTACAATGGGCAGTTCTTC
NA	TRBD2	TRBV13	TRBJ2-5	CASNIRGLAGYQETQYF	TGTGCCAGCAACATACGAGGACTAGCGGGGTACCAAGAGACCCAGTACTTC
NA	TRBD1	TRBV19	TRBJ1-4	CASSPRTGGTEKLFF	TGTGCCAGTAGTCCCCGGACAGGGGGTACTGAAAAACTGTTTTTT
NA	TRBD1	TRBV2	TRBJ1-4	CAGGKDRWSEKLFF	TGTGCCGGCGGTAAGGACAGGTGGAGTGAAAAACTGTTTTTT
once	NA	TRBV9	TRBJ2-7	CASSVDHGGEQYF	TGTGCCAGCAGCGTAGATCACGGGGGCGAGCAGTACTTC
NA	NA	TRBV7-3	TRBJ2-5	CASSSPPTSGVLQETQYF	TGTGCCAGCAGCTCACCCCCTACCTCAGGGGTCTTACAAGAGACCCAGTACTTC
NA	TRBD2	TRBV2	TRBJ2-1	CASSEVQASGDNEQFF	TGTGCCAGCAGTGAAGTCCAAGCTAGCGGAGACAATGAGCAGTTCTTC
NA	NA	TRBV5-1	TRBJ2-1	CASSLVPGVANEQFF	TGCGCCAGCAGCTTGGTTCCCGGAGTGGCCAATGAGCAGTTCTTC
NA	TRBD2	TRBV30	TRBJ2-7	CAWSPRGRDEQYF	TGTGCCTGGAGTCCCCGGGGGAGGGACGAGCAGTACTTC
once	NA	TRBV18	TRBJ2-2	CASSPQRAANTGELFF	TGTGCCAGCTCACCCCAGAGGGCAGCGAACACCGGGGAGCTGTTTTTT
NA	TRBD2	TRBV28	TRBJ2-1	CASRPASSGGYNEQFF	TGTGCCAGCAGACCAGCCTCTAGCGGGGGCTACAATGAGCAGTTCTTC
NA	TRBD1	TRBV19	TRBJ1-2	CASSLTGAYGYTF	TGTGCCAGTAGTCTCACAGGGGCTTATGGCTACACCTTC
few	TRBD1	TRBV19	TRBJ2-1	CASSRQGWSFF	TGTGCCAGTAGCAGACAGGGTTGGTCGTTCTTC
NA	NA	TRBV5-4	TRBJ2-3	CASSPAEGRDTQYF	TGTGCCAGCAGCCCGGCGGAGGGCAGAGATACGCAGTATTTT
NA	TRBD1	TRBV2	TRBJ2-1	CASRDRGGSSYNEQFF	TGTGCCAGCAGAGACAGGGGTGGGAGCTCCTACAATGAGCAGTTCTTC
NA	NA	TRBV19	TRBJ1-1	CASSIATDNEAFF	TGTGCCAGTAGTATAGCGACGGACAACGAAGCTTTCTTT
NA	NA	TRBV18	TRBJ1-3	CASSPDSTGNTIYF	TGTGCCAGCTCACCGGACAGCACTGGAAACACCATATATTTT
NA	NA	TRBV7-9	TRBJ2-7	CASSLGDFYEQYF	TGTGCCAGCAGCTTAGGGGACTTTTACGAGCAGTACTTC
NA	NA	TRBV11-2	TRBJ1-1	CASSFLAGWDTEAFF	TGTGCCAGCAGCTTTCTGGCAGGGTGGGACACTGAAGCTTTCTTT